This T cell receptor beta chain is drawn from a study of T-cell memory formation after mild COVID-19. Study-wide context: The study found TCR clusters largely donor specific.

Whole-study results and caveats: Contracting clones from day 15 to 85 had balanced CD4/CD8; later expanders favoured CD4+. Some SARS-CoV-2-responding clones were already detected in memory before infection.

Using its own MiXCR run on the 5' RACE reads, TCRdb lists one record per CDR3 protein. The sample yields under 250,000 distinct CDR3 sequences, over 9% seen once. The germline V gene has CDR1 LNHNV and CDR2 YYDKDF (reference sequence). V was trimmed by 5 bases and J by 6 bases, leaving 18 bases between them. This CDR3 comprises 15 residues. Concerning this clonotype itself: Its matching antigen is unknown.

This chain uses TRBV15 with TRBJ2-3; D possibly corresponds to TRBD2 (6 bases). This clonotype was obtained from a man between 18 and 29 years old who had mild COVID-19 (a few samples of this study predate the infection). Cell type and time point are not known. Source material: PBMCs or a T cell subset sorted from them (not recorded which). CDR3: CATSAQDWGRDTQYF. The CDR3 DNA reads as TGTGCCACCAGCGCCCAGGACTGGGGGAGGGATACGCAGTATTTT.